What follows are 10 T cell receptor beta chains derived from one specimen sequenced in a study of T cells in Graves' hyperthyroidism and ophthalmopathy. There were TCR beta CDR3 regions amplified from RNA transcripts. First-round RT-PCR of the TCR CDR3 relied on the HTBI primer set. TCRdb reanalysed the multiplex PCR reads using MiXCR and keeps one entry per CDR3 protein. The profile shows about 350,000 distinct CDR3 sequences, 17% of them singletons. Sequenced: blood. The receptor set was obtained from a woman under 40 with Graves' hyperthyroidism that later progressed to Graves' ophthalmopathy.

CDR3 DNA: TGTGCCAGTACCCGACCCGCCCACACTGAAGCTTTCTTT. It encodes CASTRPAHTEAFF. The genes are TRBV19 and TRBJ1-1; D remains unclear. V was cut by 7 bases and J by 3 bases, with 12 bases left in between. Germline CDR1 LNHDA, CDR2 SQIVND (reference sequence). The CDR3 runs 13 residues.

This clonotype was picked up a small number of times. This may stem from a read error, because a much larger clone lies one nucleotide away. CDR3 coding DNA: TGTGCCAGCAGCACAAGCACTGAAGCTTTCTTT. Protein: CASSTSTEAFF. The chain couples TRBV28 to TRBJ1-1; D ambiguous. The CDR3 runs 11 residues. V was shortened by 6 bases and J by 4 bases, with 6 bases between the two germline ends. The germline V gene has CDR1 MDHEN and CDR2 SYDVKM.

At least ten counts were recorded for this clonotype. This sequence joins TRBV2 and TRBJ2-3; 10 bases align to TRBD2. V shed 8 bases and J 0 bases; nucleotides not matched to a gene: 14. The CDR3 totals 18 residues. In germline, CDR1 is SNHLY, CDR2 FYNNEI. This CDR3 is CASEPGLAVGTSTDTQYF. The CDR3 DNA reads as TGTGCCAGCGAACCTGGACTAGCGGTAGGAACTAGCACAGATACGCAGTATTTT.

The chain employs TRBV20-1 and TRBJ1-2; D perhaps matches TRBD1 (6 bases). The CDR3 has 12 amino acids. V was cut by 4 bases and J by 2 bases, with 8 bases left in between. CDR1 and CDR2 (germline): DFQATT, SNEGSKA (reference sequence). This chain's CDR3 is CSATRGNYGYTF. The DNA of the CDR3 is TGCAGTGCTACCAGGGGAAACTATGGCTACACCTTC.

This clonotype appeared many times. The chain links TRBV2 to TRBJ1-5, with D unresolved. Trimming removed 4 bases from V and 7 bases from J, with 11 bases in between. CDR1 is SNHLY, CDR2 FYNNEI, per germline. The CDR3 is 13 residues long. As DNA, the CDR3 is TGTGCCAGCAGTGTTAGTTCCAGACAGCCCCAGCATTTT. Its protein is CASSVSSRQPQHF.

This clonotype was detected only a few times. The chain links TRBV9 to TRBJ2-1; weak D call: TRBD2 (6 bases). Germline assignment: CDR1 SGDLS and CDR2 YYNGEE. V lost 3 bases to trimming and J lost 7 bases, with 17 bases between them. This CDR3 region has 15 residues. The CDR3 sequence: CASSAGTFRWNEQFF. The CDR3 DNA sequence: TGTGCCAGCAGCGCCGGGACTTTTCGCTGGAATGAGCAGTTCTTC.

This clonotype was picked up one time. The rearrangement uses TRBV6-1 and TRBJ1-6; D is uncertain. V was pared by 5 bases and J by 7 bases, with 9 bases between. Germline CDR1 MNHNS, CDR2 SASEGT. This CDR3 is 13 amino acids long. This chain's CDR3 is CASSQDLNSPLHF. In nucleotides, the CDR3 is TGTGCCAGCAGTCAGGATTTGAATTCACCCCTCCACTTT.

This clonotype was detected ten times or more. V usage is TRBV6-1 and J usage is TRBJ2-5, with TRBD1 as a possible D gene (6 bases). CDR1 is MNHNS, CDR2 SASEGT, per germline. The CDR3 spans 13 residues. The ends were cut back, 6 bases at V and 1 base at J, with 9 bases in the middle. This CDR3 is CASRQGPQETQYF. As DNA, the CDR3 is TGTGCCAGCAGACAGGGCCCCCAAGAGACCCAGTACTTC.

This clonotype showed up many times. V is TRBV24-1 and J is TRBJ1-2; maybe TRBD1 (5 bases). V was pared by 8 bases and J by 5 bases, with 23 bases between. This CDR3 is 16 amino acids long. Germline V CDR1 and CDR2: KGHDR, SFDVKD. The CDR3 nucleotides are TGTGCCACCATCCGCGGGCAGGGCCCTCGGGTTTATGGCTACACCTTC. Protein product: CATIRGQGPRVYGYTF.

This clonotype has a count of ten or more. CDR3 residues: CAIGIEGPYEQYF. The CDR3 DNA reads as TGTGCCATCGGGATCGAGGGCCCCTACGAGCAGTACTTC. The J gene is TRBJ2-7, the V gene TRBV6-1, with a tentative D call TRBD2 (5 bases). The ends were cut back, 10 bases at V and 2 bases at J, with 15 bases in the middle. Germline loops: CDR1 MNHNS, CDR2 SASEGT. The CDR3 covers 13 residues.